One and the same sample provided the 20 T cell receptor beta chains below, sequenced in a study of Ad26.COV2.S vaccination and SARS-CoV-2 variants (dated by TCRdb to the early 2020s). Explained via the paper, the treatment or condition label denotes: 15 to 20 received Ad26.COV2.S at low or high dose, single or two shots; about 5 received placebo; per-sample allocation not given. For vaccine and placebo recipients, repertoires were sequenced using samples collected on day 63 after the first injection. The library was made by the immunoSEQ multiplex PCR assay. TCRdb carries this immuneACCESS record with in-frame sequences only. Its versions omit some clonotypes, under half of them owing to an unresolved V gene in the studies checked, with the rest unexplained. This sample holds 440,000 or so clones; roughly 87% were observed only once. In total, the top ten clones hold around 1.8% of the sample. Material: peripheral blood, obtained in a trial of Ad26.COV2.S vaccine versus placebo. These receptors all come from a person between 18 and 65 years old who received the Ad26.COV2.S COVID-19 vaccine or a placebo.

The chain has TRBV5-5 and TRBJ1-1, with no clear D. CDR1 SGHKS and CDR2 YYEKEE come from the germline V gene (reference sequence). The CDR3 is 15 amino acids. V dropped 2 bases and J dropped 6 bases, with 17 bases sitting between them. The DNA of the CDR3 is TGTGCCAGCAGCTTCGAAGGGCCCCCACGGGCTGAAGCTTTCTTT. It yields the protein CASSFEGPPRAEAFF.

The rearrangement uses TRBV7-9 and TRBJ2-4, with D unresolved. There are 12 residues in the CDR3. V lost 1 base, J lost 6 bases, and 4 bases lay in between. Per germline, CDR1 SEHNR and CDR2 FQNEAQ (reference sequence). The CDR3 sequence: CASSLVGNIQYF. Here the CDR3 DNA reads TGTGCCAGCAGCTTAGTGGGAAACATTCAGTACTTC.

The rearrangement joins TRBV7-2 to TRBJ2-1; TRBD2 agrees at 9 bases. This CDR3 spans 13 amino acids. The V gene's germline CDR1 is SGHTA and CDR2 FQGNSA. J lost 5 bases, V lost 6 bases, and 2 bases had no gene match. Written as DNA, the CDR3 is TGTGCCAGCAGACTAGCGGGTGACAATGAGCAGTTCTTC. Amino acids: CASRLAGDNEQFF.

The gene calls are TRBV7-9 and TRBJ1-3; D is unresolved. Trimming took off 8 bases at V and 3 bases at J, with 14 bases between the two ends. Germline V gene sequence: CDR1 SEHNR, CDR2 FQNEAQ (reference sequence). The CDR3 consists of 14 residues. The CDR3 DNA follows: TGTGCCAGCGGAAGTGGAGGGAGTGGAAACACCATATATTTT. This sequence encodes CASGSGGSGNTIYF. The full variable domain, completed using reference TRBV7-9 and TRBJ1-3, is DTGVSQNPRHKITKRGQNVTFRCDPISEHNRLYWYRQTLGQGPEFLTYFQNEAQLEKSRLLSDRFSAERPKGSFSTLEIQRTEQGDSAMYLCASGSGGSGNTIYFGEGSWLTVV.

As regards this clone: In the same sample, other DNA sequences code for this CDR3. The V call is TRBV12-3 or TRBV12-4, the J call TRBJ2-2, with a weak D call TRBD2 (6 bases). The CDR3 consists of 13 residues. Trimming removed 3 bases from V and 5 bases from J, with 7 bases in between. DNA of the CDR3: TGTGCCAGCAGTTTGGGGGGAACCGGGGAGCTGTTTTTT. Translated: CASSLGGTGELFF.

The chain is built from TRBV7-8 and TRBJ1-4; 7 bases align to TRBD1. Germline V gene sequence: CDR1 SGHVS, CDR2 FQNEAQ. The CDR3 length is 16 residues. The V gene end was trimmed by 5 bases and the J gene end by 8 bases; junction bases not matched to a gene: 14. CDR3 amino acids: CASSPGSWRGGEKLFF. Here the CDR3 DNA reads TGTGCCAGCAGCCCAGGCTCTTGGAGAGGGGGCGAAAAACTGTTTTTT.

The chain recombines TRBV2 with TRBJ2-7; 9 nucleotides agree with TRBD1. Germline V gene sequence: CDR1 SNHLY, CDR2 FYNNEI. Germline trimming cut 4 bases from V and 7 bases from J; bases unmatched to any gene: 11. This CDR3 is 15 amino acids long. The DNA of the CDR3 is TGTGCCAGCAGTGGCGGGACAGGGTATATCCGTGAGCAGTACTTC. The encoded protein is CASSGGTGYIREQYF.

V gene TRBV7-9 combines with J gene TRBJ2-1, with D unclear. CDR3 length: 16 residues. Germline V gene lookup returns CDR1 SEHNR and CDR2 FQNEAQ (reference sequence). V shed 4 bases and J shed 5 bases, with 18 bases lying between them. CDR3 DNA: TGTGCCAGCAGCTCACTTCCCGGTAACGGAGACAATGAGCAGTTCTTC. This gives the protein CASSSLPGNGDNEQFF.

The V and J genes are TRBV20-1 and TRBJ2-7, with 9 positions matching TRBD1. V lost 3 bases to trimming and J lost 3 bases; unmatched junction nucleotides: 12. Germline V gives CDR1 DFQATT, CDR2 SNEGSKA (reference sequence). The CDR3 sequence is 16 residues long. The CDR3 loop is CSASSLGGQGFYEQYF. CDR3 nucleotide sequence: TGCAGTGCTAGTAGTTTAGGCGGACAGGGGTTCTACGAGCAGTACTTC.

V usage is TRBV12-3 or TRBV12-4 and J usage is TRBJ1-2; D gene ambiguous. Trimming stripped 6 bases from V and 2 bases from J, with 10 bases between. This CDR3 is 13 amino acids long. The CDR3 is CASSVGQNYGYTF. For the CDR3, the DNA is TGTGCCAGCAGCGTAGGGCAAAACTATGGCTACACCTTC.

This sequence joins TRBV11-2 and TRBJ2-6; D not resolved. Per germline, CDR1 SGHAT and CDR2 FQNNGV. The CDR3 sequence is 16 residues long. Trimming removed 1 base from V and 2 bases from J, with 9 bases in between. For the CDR3, the DNA is TGTGCCAGCAGCTTAGGGAAATTTGCTGGGGCCAACGTCCTGACTTTC. It translates to CASSLGKFAGANVLTF.

This clone turned up a few times. The CDR3 loop is CASSSGSSSYNEQFF. As DNA, the CDR3 is TGTGCCAGCAGCTCCGGGAGTAGCTCCTACAATGAGCAGTTCTTC. J is TRBJ2-1 and V is TRBV7-6; D is possibly TRBD2 (6 bases). The V end was cut by 4 bases, the J end by 0 bases, with 10 bases between. The CDR3 is made up of 15 amino acids. Per the germline V gene, CDR1 is SGHVS and CDR2 is FNYEAQ.

The CDR3: CASSPNRDTEAFF. In nucleotides, the CDR3 is TGTGCCAGCAGCCCTAACAGGGACACTGAAGCTTTCTTT. This rearrangement joins TRBV7-8 to TRBJ1-1, with D perhaps matching TRBD1 (6 bases). V dropped 5 bases and J dropped 3 bases, with 10 bases sitting between them. Germline V lookup: CDR1 SGHVS, CDR2 FQNEAQ. The CDR3 extends over 13 amino acids.

The V and J genes are TRBV7-2 and TRBJ1-6; 7 nucleotides agree with TRBD1. Germline V gene lookup returns CDR1 SGHTA and CDR2 FQGNSA. This CDR3 region has 14 residues. J gave up 7 bases and V 2 bases, and 2 bases lay outside the gene matches. The CDR3 protein is CASSLTGVNSPLHF. In DNA, the CDR3 is TGTGCCAGCAGCTTAACAGGGGTCAATTCACCCCTCCACTTT. Drawing the rest from reference TRBV7-2 and TRBJ1-6, the complete variable domain is GAGVSQSPSNKVTEKGKDVELRCDPISGHTALYWYRQSLGQGLEFLIYFQGNSAPDKSGLPSDRFSAERTGGSVSTLTIQRTQQEDSAVYLCASSLTGVNSPLHFGNGTRLTVT.

This clone was observed once. The chain links TRBV11-2 to TRBJ2-1; TRBD2 aligns across 13 bases. This CDR3 is 16 amino acids long. Germline lookup yields CDR1 SGHAT and CDR2 FQNNGV. V lost 2 bases to trimming and J lost 3 bases; unmatched junction nucleotides: 1. The CDR3 nucleotides are TGTGCCAGCAGCTTACGGACTAGCGGGAGCTACAATGAGCAGTTCTTC. Translating gives CASSLRTSGSYNEQFF.

The J gene is TRBJ1-4, the V gene TRBV2; tentatively, D is TRBD1 (5 bases). Germline loops: CDR1 SNHLY, CDR2 FYNNEI. The CDR3 consists of 12 residues. With 6 bases removed from V and 7 bases from J, the gap between germline ends came to 9 bases. The CDR3 region has the DNA TGTGCCAGCAGGGGGCTCTTTGAAAAACTGTTTTTT. It is translated as CASRGLFEKLFF.

This clone was seen just once. The genes are TRBV29-1 and TRBJ2-7; TRBD1 might be the D (6 bases). The germline CDR1 and CDR2 sequences are SQVTM and ANQGSEA. V was trimmed by 5 bases and J by 5 bases, leaving 19 bases between them. This CDR3 has 14 amino acids. The CDR3 sequence: CSVRKQGTRNEQYF. The CDR3 coding sequence is TGCAGCGTTAGAAAACAGGGAACCAGGAACGAGCAGTACTTC.

The CDR3 spells CASSAQGLANPYEQYF. The CDR3 DNA reads as TGTGCCAGCAGTGCCCAGGGACTAGCGAACCCCTACGAGCAGTACTTC. The chain combines TRBV27 with TRBJ2-7; 10 bases are a match to TRBD2. The CDR3 has 16 amino acids. Trimming at V came to 5 bases and at J to 2 bases, leaving 9 bases not matched to a gene. Germline assignment: CDR1 MNHEY and CDR2 SMNVEV (reference sequence).

The rearrangement links TRBV19 to TRBJ1-5, with 8 positions matching TRBD1. Per germline, CDR1 LNHDA and CDR2 SQIVND (reference sequence). V lost 7 bases, J lost 0 bases, and 5 bases stayed unmatched. The CDR3 has 15 residues. CDR3 protein: CASTDRGNSNQPQHF. For the CDR3, the DNA is TGTGCCAGTACCGACAGGGGAAATAGCAATCAGCCCCAGCATTTT.

The rearrangement links TRBV7-6 to TRBJ2-7, with a possible D match to TRBD2 (5 bases). Germline CDR1 SGHVS, CDR2 FNYEAQ. The CDR3 is 14 amino acids. The ends were cut back, 5 bases at V and 3 bases at J, with 14 bases in the middle. CDR3 nucleotides: TGTGCCAGCAGCCCGACGGGGAACTACTACGAGCAGTACTTC. Encoded protein: CASSPTGNYYEQYF.